This T cell receptor beta chain was identified during a study of cytomegalovirus exposure and HLA in healthy donors. Overall study findings and caveats: In presence/absence analyses, roughly uniform sequencing depth across donors was assumed.

With 60 Vbeta and 13 Jbeta primers, the PCR was carried out. The repertoire was sequenced with immunoSEQ multiplex PCR; TCRdb's copy has only in-frame clones and lacks some. The sample lists under 150,000 clones; roughly 80% were seen once. Trimming took 7 bases from V and 6 from J, leaving 13 bases between them. The CDR3 loop spans 13 amino acids. Germline-derived CDR1 and CDR2 are MNHNS and SASEGT. Remarks on this clone: Its antigen is unknown.

The rearrangement uses TRBV6-1 and TRBJ1-3; D is ambiguous. The receptor comes from a woman between 40 and 50 years old in good health and CMV-seropositive. The source material was PBMCs. The CDR3, as DNA: TGTGCCAGCAACGACCATAGCGTAAACACCATATATTTT. Its translation: CASNDHSVNTIYF.